These 21 T cell receptor beta chains originate from one sample sequenced in a study of CD8 T cells in Susac syndrome (dated by TCRdb to 2018 to 2020). Library preparation was by the immunoSEQ multiplex PCR assay. RNA was extracted with the RNeasy kit and about 0.5 to 1 ug was reverse transcribed using random hexamers. TCRdb reanalyzed the raw reads on its own, using fastp at Q25 for trimming and MiXCR for clone calling, and kept in-frame beta chains. Each CDR3 protein gets just one entry, which takes the most common genes and DNA from the rows behind it. Present in this sample are under 550,000 distinct CDR3 sequences, around 85% of which were seen just once. The ten largest clones take up about 0.12% of the sample. Sequencing was carried out using CD8+ T cells from PBMCs. The source is a human donor with multiple sclerosis.

This chain connects TRBV6-1 to TRBJ2-3; D uncertain. This CDR3 spans 13 amino acids. The V gene's germline CDR1 is MNHNS and CDR2 SASEGT. The ends were cut back, 2 bases at V and 0 bases at J, with 3 bases in the middle. The CDR3 here is CASSELSTDTQYF. The CDR3 region has the DNA TGTGCCAGCAGTGAACTGAGCACAGATACGCAGTATTTT.

This rearrangement joins TRBV6-1 to TRBJ2-1; 10 nucleotides match TRBD1. The ends lost 6 bases at V and 0 bases at J; junction bases unmatched: 5. The CDR3 spans 16 residues. Germline CDR1 reads MNHNS; CDR2 reads SASEGT. CDR3 nucleotides: TGTGCCAGCAGGGGGAGGGACAGGGGCTCCTACAATGAGCAGTTCTTC. Translating it yields CASRGRDRGSYNEQFF.

The J gene is TRBJ1-3, the V gene TRBV19; D remains unclear. V was pared by 5 bases and J by 2 bases, with 16 bases between. Per germline, CDR1 LNHDA and CDR2 SQIVND (reference sequence). The CDR3 is made up of 16 amino acids. CDR3 bases: TGTGCCAGTAGTTTGGCGCCAAGCAGGACTGGAAACACCATATATTTT. The encoded protein is CASSLAPSRTGNTIYF.

There are a few counts of this clonotype. The chain employs TRBV27 and TRBJ2-7; D remains unclear. CDR1 and CDR2 (germline): MNHEY, SMNVEV (reference sequence). The CDR3 consists of 12 residues. Deletions cut 4 bases from V and 3 bases from J, with 7 bases between. This CDR3 is CASSSRHYEQYF. The CDR3 DNA reads TGTGCCAGCAGTTCGAGGCACTACGAGCAGTACTTC.

The chain couples TRBV29-1 to TRBJ2-7; D is unclear. Trimming left V 2 bases short and J 0 bases short, with 11 bases between. There are 14 residues in the CDR3. CDR1 SQVTM and CDR2 ANQGSEA come from the germline V gene. Written as DNA, the CDR3 is TGCAGCGTTGAAAGGACGGGTAGCTCCTACGAGCAGTACTTC. It specifies CSVERTGSSYEQYF.

The chain joins TRBV12-3 or TRBV12-4 to TRBJ1-4, with D tentatively TRBD1 (5 bases). V was shortened by 6 bases and J by 7 bases, with 12 bases between the two germline ends. The CDR3 runs to 13 residues. The CDR3 reads CASSPGGSEKLFF. The CDR3 bases are TGTGCCAGCAGCCCGGGGGGAAGTGAAAAACTGTTTTTT.

This chain uses TRBV5-4 with TRBJ1-2; D is unresolved. Trimming left V 7 bases short and J 4 bases short, with 17 bases between. CDR3 length equals 14 residues. The V gene's germline CDR1 is SGHNT and CDR2 YYREEE (reference sequence). CDR3 in DNA: TGTGCCAGCCGGGAAAAGTCGGTGGGCTATGGCTACACCTTC. Translation gives CASREKSVGYGYTF.

This chain uses TRBV7-8 with TRBJ2-6; no reliable D call. V was cut by 2 bases and J by 0 bases, with 8 bases left in between. This CDR3 comprises 16 residues. Germline-derived CDR1 and CDR2 are SGHVS and FQNEAQ. The CDR3: CASSLIAGSGANVLTF. The CDR3 DNA reads TGTGCCAGCAGCTTAATAGCCGGCTCTGGGGCCAACGTCCTGACTTTC.

The chain couples TRBV30 to TRBJ2-3; D might be TRBD1 (6 bases). The CDR3 sequence is 14 residues long. Trimming took off 2 bases at V and 1 base at J, with 10 bases between the two ends. Germline CDR1 reads GTSNPN; CDR2 reads SVGIG (reference sequence). The CDR3 nucleotides are TGTGCCTGGAGTCCAGGGGTCGGCACAGATACGCAGTATTTT. This codes for CAWSPGVGTDTQYF.

This clonotype occurred once. This CDR3 is CASSKGFTGNYGYTF. CDR3 bases: TGTGCCAGCAGCAAAGGGTTTACAGGGAACTATGGCTACACCTTC. The chain joins TRBV27 to TRBJ1-2; D is perhaps TRBD1 (6 bases). The V gene's germline CDR1 is MNHEY and CDR2 SMNVEV (reference sequence). The CDR3 has 15 residues. Trimming stripped 6 bases from V and 2 bases from J, with 16 bases between.

The gene calls are TRBV4-1 and TRBJ2-1; perhaps TRBD2 as D (5 bases). Trimming shortened V by 0 bases and J by 0 bases, and 9 bases separated the two germline ends. This CDR3 has 16 amino acids. Germline CDR1 is MGHRA and CDR2 is YSYEKL. In nucleotides, the CDR3 is TGCGCCAGCAGCCAAGATTGGGAGATCTCCTACAATGAGCAGTTCTTC. This translates into CASSQDWEISYNEQFF.

The CDR3 coding sequence is TGTGCCAGCAGTCCCCATACCGGACTAGGCGAGCAGTACTTC. It specifies CASSPHTGLGEQYF. The J gene is TRBJ2-7, the V gene TRBV27; 7 positions match TRBD2. Unmatched junction bases numbered 10, after V lost 5 bases and J lost 6 bases. CDR3 length equals 14 residues. Germline V lookup: CDR1 MNHEY, CDR2 SMNVEV (reference sequence).

J is TRBJ1-2 and V is TRBV29-1; 12 bases match TRBD1. CDR1 SQVTM and CDR2 ANQGSEA come from the germline V gene. CDR3 length equals 18 residues. The V and J ends lost 0 bases and 7 bases, in that order; junction bases with no gene match: 15. Here the CDR3 reads CSVEDSPQTGTGGFGYTF. CDR3 DNA: TGCAGCGTTGAAGATTCACCGCAAACCGGGACAGGGGGCTTTGGCTACACCTTC.

The rearrangement joins TRBV7-3 to TRBJ1-2, with TRBD1 as a possible D gene (5 bases). The CDR3 covers 15 residues. Germline lookup yields CDR1 SGHTA and CDR2 FQGTGA. Trimming took 1 base from V and 0 from J, leaving 9 bases between them. The CDR3 loop is CASSLIGGSNYGYTF. CDR3 nucleotide sequence: TGTGCCAGCAGCTTAATCGGGGGGTCTAACTATGGCTACACCTTC.

The V gene is TRBV18, the J gene TRBJ1-1; no clear D gene. The germline V and J ends were trimmed by 4 bases and 0 bases, with 15 bases remaining between them. CDR3 size: 16 residues. Germline V gene lookup returns CDR1 KGHSH and CDR2 LQKENI. The CDR3 DNA sequence: TGTGCCAGCTCACTTACACCGTCCGAAATGAACACTGAAGCTTTCTTT. As protein: CASSLTPSEMNTEAFF. Based on the CDR3 plus reference TRBV18 and TRBJ1-1, the full variable domain is NAGVMQNPRHLVRRRGQEARLRCSPMKGHSHVYWYRQLPEEGLKFMVYLQKENIIDESGMPKERFSAEFPKEGPSILRIQQVVRGDSAAYFCASSLTPSEMNTEAFFGQGTRLTVV.

The rearrangement links TRBV4-1 to TRBJ2-1; 11 bases align to TRBD1. CDR1 is MGHRA, CDR2 YSYEKL, per germline. This CDR3 contains 16 residues. J gave up 15 bases and V 2 bases, and 15 bases lay outside the gene matches. The CDR3 DNA reads TGCGCCAGCAGCCAAACCCCCGGACAGGGGGCGCGGAAACGGTTCTTC. Protein sequence: CASSQTPGQGARKRFF.

The CDR3 is CASSYTSGSGNEQYF. The CDR3 region has the DNA TGTGCCAGCAGTTACACTAGCGGGAGTGGCAACGAGCAGTACTTC. The rearrangement uses TRBV6-2 or TRBV6-3 and TRBJ2-7; TRBD2 aligns across 11 bases. CDR1 MNHEY and CDR2 SVGEGT come from the germline V gene. CDR3 length: 15 amino acids. V dropped 2 bases and J dropped 5; count of bases not matched to a gene: 5.

The chain links TRBV28 to TRBJ2-1; no clear D. Germline-derived CDR1 and CDR2 are MDHEN and SYDVKM. The CDR3 is made up of 11 amino acids. The V gene lost 8 bases and the J gene lost 7 bases, with 9 bases spanning the gap. This CDR3 is CASAWTNEQFF. The CDR3 coding sequence is TGTGCCAGCGCGTGGACGAATGAGCAGTTCTTC.

This rearrangement joins TRBV15 to TRBJ2-1, with TRBD1 matching over 7 bases. Germline lookup yields CDR1 LNHNV and CDR2 YYDKDF (reference sequence). The V segment lost 0 bases and the J segment 7 bases; nucleotides outside the gene matches: 3. This CDR3 spans 14 amino acids. CDR3 DNA: TGTGCCACCAGCAGAGACGGGACAGAAAATGAGCAGTTCTTC. Translation: CATSRDGTENEQFF. Based on the CDR3 plus reference TRBV15 and TRBJ2-1, the full variable domain is DAMVIQNPRYQVTQFGKPVTLSCSQTLNHNVMYWYQQKSSQAPKLLFHYYDKDFNNEADTPDNFQSRRPNTSFCFLDIRSPGLGDTAMYLCATSRDGTENEQFFGPGTRLTVL.

The chain links TRBV27 to TRBJ2-1; maybe TRBD1 (6 bases). CDR3 length equals 15 residues. CDR1 is MNHEY, CDR2 SMNVEV, per germline (reference sequence). V was pared by 1 base and J by 4 bases, with 11 bases between. CDR3 coding DNA: TGTGCCAGCAGTTTATACCAGGGGCGATACAATGAGCAGTTCTTC. It codes for CASSLYQGRYNEQFF.

The chain employs TRBV6-5 and TRBJ2-7, with D possibly matching TRBD1 (6 bases). Between the trimmed V and J ends, which lost 8 bases and 0 bases, there was a span of 17 bases. Germline CDR1 MNHEY, CDR2 SVGAGI. This CDR3 spans 15 amino acids. The CDR3: CASFGGSLLSYEQYF. The CDR3 region has the DNA TGTGCCAGCTTTGGGGGCTCCCTCCTCTCCTACGAGCAGTACTTC.